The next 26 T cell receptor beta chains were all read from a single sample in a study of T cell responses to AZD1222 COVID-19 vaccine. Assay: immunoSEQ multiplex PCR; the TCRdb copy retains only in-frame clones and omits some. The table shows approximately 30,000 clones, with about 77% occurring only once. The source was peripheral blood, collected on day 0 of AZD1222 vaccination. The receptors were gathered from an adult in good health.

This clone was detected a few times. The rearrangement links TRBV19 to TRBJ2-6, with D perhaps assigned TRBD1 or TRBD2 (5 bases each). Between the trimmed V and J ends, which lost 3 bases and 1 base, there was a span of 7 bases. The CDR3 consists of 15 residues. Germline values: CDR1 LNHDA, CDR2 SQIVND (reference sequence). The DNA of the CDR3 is TGTGCCAGTAGTATTGGGGGATCTGGGGCCAACGTCCTGACTTTC. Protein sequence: CASSIGGSGANVLTF.

Here the CDR3 DNA reads TGCGCCAGCATGGGTACCTTGAACACCGGGGAGCTGTTTTTT. It translates to CASMGTLNTGELFF. J is TRBJ2-2 and V is TRBV10-2; the D is unclear. Germline lookup yields CDR1 WSHSY and CDR2 SAAADI. This CDR3 is built from 14 residues. Between the trimmed V and J ends, which lost 7 bases and 1 base, there was a span of 10 bases.

CDR3 DNA sequence: TGTGCCAGCAGCCAAAGCGGGACTTCCTATGGCTACACCTTC. Translated, it gives CASSQSGTSYGYTF. The rearrangement joins TRBV3-1 (or the pseudogene TRBV3-2) to TRBJ1-2; D is possibly TRBD1 (5 bases). Trimming stripped 2 bases from V and 4 bases from J, with 11 bases between. This CDR3 spans 14 amino acids. The germline CDR1 and CDR2 sequences are LGHDT and YNNKEL (reference sequence).

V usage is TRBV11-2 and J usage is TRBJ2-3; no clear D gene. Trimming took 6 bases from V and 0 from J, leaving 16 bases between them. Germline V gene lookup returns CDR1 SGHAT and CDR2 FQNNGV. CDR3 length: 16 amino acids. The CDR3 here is CASSRFSTSSTDTQYF. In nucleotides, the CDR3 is TGTGCCAGCAGTCGATTCTCAACCTCTAGCACAGATACGCAGTATTTT. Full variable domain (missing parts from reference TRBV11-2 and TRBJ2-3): EAGVAQSPRYKIIEKRQSVAFWCNPISGHATLYWYQQILGQGPKLLIQFQNNGVVDDSQLPKDRFSAERLKGVDSTLKIQPAKLEDSAVYLCASSRFSTSSTDTQYFGPGTRLTVL.

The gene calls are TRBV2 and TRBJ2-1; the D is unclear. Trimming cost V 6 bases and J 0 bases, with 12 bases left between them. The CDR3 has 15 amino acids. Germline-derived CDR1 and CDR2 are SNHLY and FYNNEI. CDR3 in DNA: TGTGCCAGCAGACGCACGGGTTCCTCCTACAATGAGCAGTTCTTC. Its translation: CASRRTGSSYNEQFF. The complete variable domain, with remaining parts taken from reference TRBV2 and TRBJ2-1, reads EPEVTQTPSHQVTQMGQEVILRCVPISNHLYFYWYRQILGQKVEFLVSFYNNEISEKSEIFDDQFSVERPDGSNFTLKIRSTKLEDSAMYFCASRRTGSSYNEQFFGPGTRLTVL.

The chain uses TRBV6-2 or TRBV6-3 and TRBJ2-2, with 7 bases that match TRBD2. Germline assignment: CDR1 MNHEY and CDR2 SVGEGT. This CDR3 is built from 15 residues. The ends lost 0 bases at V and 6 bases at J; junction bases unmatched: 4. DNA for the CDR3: TGTGCCAGCAGTTACTCAACTAGCGTCGCCGGGGAGCTGTTTTTT. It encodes CASSYSTSVAGELFF.

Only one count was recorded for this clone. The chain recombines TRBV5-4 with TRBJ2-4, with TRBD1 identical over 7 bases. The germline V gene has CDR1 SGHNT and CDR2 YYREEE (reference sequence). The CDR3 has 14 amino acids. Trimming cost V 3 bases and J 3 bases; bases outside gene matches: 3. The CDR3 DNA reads TGTGCCAGCAGCTCTGCAGGGGGCAAAAACATTCAGTACTTC. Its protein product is CASSSAGGKNIQYF. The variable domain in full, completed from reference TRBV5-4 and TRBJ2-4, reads ETGVTQSPTHLIKTRGQQVTLRCSSQSGHNTVSWYQQALGQGPQFIFQYYREEENGRGNFPPRFSGLQFPNYSSELNVNALELDDSALYLCASSSAGGKNIQYFGAGTRLSVL.

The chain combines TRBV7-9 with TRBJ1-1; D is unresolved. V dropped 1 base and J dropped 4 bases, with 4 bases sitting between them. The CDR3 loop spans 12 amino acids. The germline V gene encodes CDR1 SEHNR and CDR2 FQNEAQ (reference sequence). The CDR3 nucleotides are TGTGCCAGCAGCTTAGTTGTCACTGAAGCTTTCTTT. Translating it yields CASSLVVTEAFF.

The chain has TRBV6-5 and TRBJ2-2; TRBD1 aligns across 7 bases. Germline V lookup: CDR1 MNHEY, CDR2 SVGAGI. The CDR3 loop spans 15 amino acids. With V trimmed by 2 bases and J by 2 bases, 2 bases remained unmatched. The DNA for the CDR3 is TGTGCCAGCAGTTACAGGGGGCGCAACACCGGGGAGCTGTTTTTT. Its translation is CASSYRGRNTGELFF.

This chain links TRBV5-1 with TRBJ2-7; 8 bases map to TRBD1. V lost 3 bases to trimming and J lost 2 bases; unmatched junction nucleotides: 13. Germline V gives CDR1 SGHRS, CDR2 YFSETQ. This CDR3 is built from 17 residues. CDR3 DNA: TGCGCCAGCAGCTGGGTCCGGACGGGACAGGACACCTACGAGCAGTACGTC. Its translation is CASSWVRTGQDTYEQYV.

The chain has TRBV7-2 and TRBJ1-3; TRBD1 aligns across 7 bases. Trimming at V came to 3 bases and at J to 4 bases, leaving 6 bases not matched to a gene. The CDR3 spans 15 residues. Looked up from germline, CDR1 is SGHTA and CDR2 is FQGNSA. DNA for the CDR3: TGTGCCAGCAGCTTCCGCAGGGGGGCGGGAAACACCATATATTTT. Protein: CASSFRRGAGNTIYF.

The CDR3 region is CASSQDSTEAFF. The CDR3 DNA follows: TGTGCCAGCAGCCAAGACTCCACTGAAGCTTTCTTT. The genes are TRBV4-2 and TRBJ1-1; D remains unclear. The CDR3 extends over 12 amino acids. CDR1 is LGHNA, CDR2 YNFKEQ, per germline. Trimming shortened V by 0 bases and J by 4 bases, and 3 bases separated the two germline ends.

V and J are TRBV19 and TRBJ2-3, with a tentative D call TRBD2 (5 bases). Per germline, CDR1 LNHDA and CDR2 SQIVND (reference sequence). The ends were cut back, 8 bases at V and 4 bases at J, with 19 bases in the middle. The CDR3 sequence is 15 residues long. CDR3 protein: CASAEHPRESDTQYF. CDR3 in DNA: TGTGCCAGTGCCGAACATCCGAGGGAATCAGATACGCAGTATTTT.

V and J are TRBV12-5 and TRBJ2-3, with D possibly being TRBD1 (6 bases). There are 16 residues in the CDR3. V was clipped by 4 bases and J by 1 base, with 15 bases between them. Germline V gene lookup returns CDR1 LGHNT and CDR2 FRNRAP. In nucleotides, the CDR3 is TGTGCTAGTGGTTCGCCCAGGGGAGACGGCACAGATACGCAGTATTTT. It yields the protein CASGSPRGDGTDTQYF.

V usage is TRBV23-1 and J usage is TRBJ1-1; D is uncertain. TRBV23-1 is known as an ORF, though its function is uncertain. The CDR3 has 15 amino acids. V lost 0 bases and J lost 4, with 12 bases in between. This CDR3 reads CASSQSGSGCTEAFF. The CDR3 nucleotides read TGCGCCAGCAGTCAATCGGGCAGTGGGTGCACTGAAGCTTTCTTT.

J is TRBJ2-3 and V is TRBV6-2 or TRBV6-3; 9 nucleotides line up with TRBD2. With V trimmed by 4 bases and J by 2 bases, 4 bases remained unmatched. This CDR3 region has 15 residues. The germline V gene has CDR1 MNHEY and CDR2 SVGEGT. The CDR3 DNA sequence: TGTGCCAGCAGTTCCTCGGGACTAGCCACAGATACGCAGTATTTT. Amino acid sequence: CASSSSGLATDTQYF.

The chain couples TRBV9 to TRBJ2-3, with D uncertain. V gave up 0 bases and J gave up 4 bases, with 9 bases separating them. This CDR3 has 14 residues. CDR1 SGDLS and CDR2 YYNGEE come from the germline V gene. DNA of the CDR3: TGTGCCAGCAGCGTAGCAGTACTCGCAGATACGCAGTATTTT. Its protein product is CASSVAVLADTQYF.

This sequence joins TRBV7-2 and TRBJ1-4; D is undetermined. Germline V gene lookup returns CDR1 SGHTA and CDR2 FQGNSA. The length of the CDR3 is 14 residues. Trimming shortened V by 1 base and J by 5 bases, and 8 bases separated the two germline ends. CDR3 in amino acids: CASSLVVGNEKLFF. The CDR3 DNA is TGTGCCAGCAGCTTAGTAGTAGGGAATGAAAAACTGTTTTTT.

The CDR3 loop is CASSSNPGTGLSGELFF. In nucleotides, the CDR3 is TGCGCCAGCAGCTCGAACCCCGGGACAGGGCTCAGCGGGGAGCTGTTTTTT. The chain carries TRBV5-1 and TRBJ2-2; 9 bases match TRBD1. The CDR3 loop spans 17 amino acids. With V trimmed by 3 bases and J by 7 bases, 13 bases remained unmatched. Germline V lookup: CDR1 SGHRS, CDR2 YFSETQ.

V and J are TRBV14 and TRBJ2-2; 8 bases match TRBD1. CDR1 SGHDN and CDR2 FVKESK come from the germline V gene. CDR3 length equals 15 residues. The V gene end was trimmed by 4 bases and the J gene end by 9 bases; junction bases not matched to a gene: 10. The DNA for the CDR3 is TGTGCCAGCAGCCCGCAGGGGGCTTTAGGCCGGGAGCTGTTTTTT. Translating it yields CASSPQGALGRELFF.

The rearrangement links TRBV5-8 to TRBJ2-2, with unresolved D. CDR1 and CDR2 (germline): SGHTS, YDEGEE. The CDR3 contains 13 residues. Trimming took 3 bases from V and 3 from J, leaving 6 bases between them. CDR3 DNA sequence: TGTGCCAGCAGCTCCCACTACACCGGGGAGCTGTTTTTT. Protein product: CASSSHYTGELFF.

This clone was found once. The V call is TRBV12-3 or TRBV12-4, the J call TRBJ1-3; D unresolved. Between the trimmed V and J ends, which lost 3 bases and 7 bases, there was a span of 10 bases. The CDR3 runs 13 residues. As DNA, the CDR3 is TGTGCCAGCAGTTTTCGCAGCGGCAACACCATATATTTT. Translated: CASSFRSGNTIYF.

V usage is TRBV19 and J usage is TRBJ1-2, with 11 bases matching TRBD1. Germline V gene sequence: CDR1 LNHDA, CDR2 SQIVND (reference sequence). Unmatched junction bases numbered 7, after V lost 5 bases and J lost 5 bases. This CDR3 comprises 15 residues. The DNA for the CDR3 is TGTGCCAGTAGTGGTGGAGGACAGGGGGCTTATGGCTACACCTTC. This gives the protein CASSGGGQGAYGYTF.

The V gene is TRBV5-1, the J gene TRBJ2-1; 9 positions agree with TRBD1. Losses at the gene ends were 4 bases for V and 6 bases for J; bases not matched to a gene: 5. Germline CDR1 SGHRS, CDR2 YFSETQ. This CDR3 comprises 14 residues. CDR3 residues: CASSPLQGANEQFF. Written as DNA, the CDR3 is TGCGCCAGCAGCCCGCTACAGGGGGCCAATGAGCAGTTCTTC.

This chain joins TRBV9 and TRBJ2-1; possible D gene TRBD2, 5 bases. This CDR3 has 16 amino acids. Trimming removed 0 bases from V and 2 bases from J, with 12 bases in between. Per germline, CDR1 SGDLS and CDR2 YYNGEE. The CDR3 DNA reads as TGTGCCAGCAGCGTAGAGGGAGAGGTTACCTACAATGAGCAGTTCTTC. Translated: CASSVEGEVTYNEQFF.

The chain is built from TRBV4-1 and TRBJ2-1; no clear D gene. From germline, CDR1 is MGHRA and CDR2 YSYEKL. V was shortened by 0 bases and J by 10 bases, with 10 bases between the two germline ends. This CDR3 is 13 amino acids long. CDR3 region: CASSQDPSVEQFF. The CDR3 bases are TGCGCCAGCAGCCAAGATCCCTCCGTAGAGCAGTTCTTC.